The sequence of this TCR beta chain was determined in a study of T cells in women clearing cervical HPV infection. Profiled with immunoSEQ multiplex PCR; TCRdb holds only in-frame clones, not every one. The sample includes 20,000 to 25,000 clones. The CDR3 covers 15 residues. Germline CDR1 reads SGHNT; CDR2 reads YYREEE (reference sequence). Losses at the gene ends were 1 base for V and 5 bases for J; bases not matched to a gene: 6. About this clone: The CDR3 end is not reached by the read, which stops 3 residues before it; the germline J gene fills it in.

The sequencing sample was made of blood buffy coat. This receptor was obtained from a woman between 18 and 70 years old with a cervical HPV16 infection that either progressed to CIN3+ or cleared (not recorded which). The chain has TRBV5-4 and TRBJ2-1; 7 bases agree with TRBD2. The sequenced CDR3 bases are TGTGCCAGCAGCTTGTGGGACTACTACCACAATGAG. It specifies CASSLWDYYHNE. The entire CDR3 is CASSLWDYYHNEQFF.